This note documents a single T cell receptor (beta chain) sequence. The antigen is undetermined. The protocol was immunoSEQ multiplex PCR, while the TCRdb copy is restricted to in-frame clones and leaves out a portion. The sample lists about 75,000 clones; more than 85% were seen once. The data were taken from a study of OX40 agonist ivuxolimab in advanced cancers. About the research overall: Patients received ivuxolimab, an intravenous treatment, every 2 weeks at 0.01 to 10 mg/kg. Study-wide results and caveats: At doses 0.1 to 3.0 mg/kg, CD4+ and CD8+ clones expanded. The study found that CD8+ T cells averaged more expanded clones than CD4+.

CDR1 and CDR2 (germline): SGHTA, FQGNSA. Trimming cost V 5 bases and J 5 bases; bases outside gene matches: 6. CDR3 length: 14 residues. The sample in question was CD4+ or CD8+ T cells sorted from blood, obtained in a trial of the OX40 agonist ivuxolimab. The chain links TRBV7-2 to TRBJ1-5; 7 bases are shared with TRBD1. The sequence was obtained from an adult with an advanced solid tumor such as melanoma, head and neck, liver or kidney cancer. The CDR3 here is CASSRQGRDQPQHF. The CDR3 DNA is TGTGCCAGCAGCCGACAGGGTCGGGATCAGCCCCAGCATTTT.